A single sample gave rise to the 13 T cell receptor beta chains below, sequenced in a study of T-cell reconstitution after alpha-beta-depleted transplantation in children. TCRbeta library preparation incorporated unique molecular identifiers. TCRdb used MiXCR to reprocess the PCR reads, holding one entry per CDR3 protein. The sample lists about 190,000 distinct CDR3 sequences; approximately 7% were seen once. Specimen: PBMCs from the stem cell graft donor, collected from the stem cell graft. The receptor set was obtained from a human donor who donated a stem cell graft to a child with Wiskott-Aldrich syndrome.

J is TRBJ1-3 and V is TRBV7-9; 7 bases match TRBD1. Germline-derived CDR1 and CDR2 are SEHNR and FQNEAQ (reference sequence). Trimming took 7 bases from V and 5 from J; bases not matched to a gene: 8. This CDR3 has 14 amino acids. CDR3 coding DNA: TGTGCCAGCATCCCGGACAGGTCTAGAAACACCATATATTTT. Amino acids: CASIPDRSRNTIYF.

Ten or more counts support this clonotype. The chain is built from TRBV9 and TRBJ2-1; TRBD1 agrees at 8 bases. V lost 1 base and J lost 4; bases outside the gene matches: 4. This CDR3 has 15 residues. Germline CDR1 is SGDLS and CDR2 is YYNGEE. In DNA, the CDR3 is TGTGCCAGCAGCGTATCCGGGACAGGTTACAATGAGCAGTTCTTC. It encodes CASSVSGTGYNEQFF.

This clonotype was detected ten times or more. The V and J genes are TRBV11-2 and TRBJ2-3, with D maybe TRBD2 (6 bases). Germline loops: CDR1 SGHAT, CDR2 FQNNGV. V was clipped by 3 bases and J by 4 bases, with 11 bases between them. The CDR3 contains 14 residues. CDR3 bases: TGTGCCAGCAGCTTGGGGCGACTAGCAGATACGCAGTATTTT. The encoded protein is CASSLGRLADTQYF. Looking up the rest from reference TRBV11-2 and TRBJ2-3 gives the full variable domain: EAGVAQSPRYKIIEKRQSVAFWCNPISGHATLYWYQQILGQGPKLLIQFQNNGVVDDSQLPKDRFSAERLKGVDSTLKIQPAKLEDSAVYLCASSLGRLADTQYFGPGTRLTVL.

This clonotype was recorded many times. V gene TRBV2 combines with J gene TRBJ2-1, with 7 positions matching TRBD1. This CDR3 spans 13 amino acids. V lost 5 bases and J lost 9; bases outside the gene matches: 7. Germline-derived CDR1 and CDR2 are SNHLY and FYNNEI. CDR3 bases: TGTGCCAGCAGTACAGGGGACGGGACTGAGCAGTTCTTC. The encoded protein is CASSTGDGTEQFF.

This clonotype was observed many times. V is TRBV5-5 and J is TRBJ2-7; tentative D call: TRBD2 (6 bases). CDR1 and CDR2 from the germline V gene are SGHKS and YYEKEE (reference sequence). V lost 2 bases and J 4 bases, leaving 16 bases between the germline ends. The CDR3 consists of 15 residues. The CDR3 DNA is TGTGCCAGCAGCTTATTTTTGGGACTGATGTACGAGCAGTACTTC. The encoded protein is CASSLFLGLMYEQYF.

Ten or more counts support this clonotype. The CDR3 DNA reads as TGTGCCAGCAGCCAGGGACAGTCTAACTATGGCTACACCTTC. Translated: CASSQGQSNYGYTF. The chain carries TRBV3-1 and TRBJ1-2; TRBD1 matches 7 bases. The CDR3 is made up of 14 amino acids. J lost 0 bases, V lost 3 bases, and 1 base had no gene match. The V gene's germline CDR1 is LGHDT and CDR2 YNNKEL (reference sequence).

This clonotype was observed at least ten times. The rearrangement links TRBV6-2 or TRBV6-3 to TRBJ1-1; possibly TRBD1 for D (5 bases). V lost 5 bases and J lost 7, with 11 bases in between. CDR3 length: 12 amino acids. CDR1 and CDR2 from the germline V gene are MNHEY and SVGEGT. In nucleotides, the CDR3 is TGTGCCAGCAGTAAACACCAGGGTGAAGCTTTCTTT. Its translation is CASSKHQGEAFF.

The chain combines TRBV5-1 with TRBJ2-7; 8 bases fit TRBD1. The J segment lost 6 bases and the V segment lost 4 bases, leaving 6 bases of the junction unmatched. The CDR3 spans 13 residues. Germline V lookup: CDR1 SGHRS, CDR2 YFSETQ. The CDR3 loop is CASSGQGASEQYF. In DNA, the CDR3 is TGCGCCAGCAGCGGGCAGGGGGCTTCCGAGCAGTACTTC.

The chain has TRBV5-1 and TRBJ2-5, with TRBD1 matching over 8 bases. The CDR3 extends over 15 amino acids. Per germline, CDR1 SGHRS and CDR2 YFSETQ. J lost 2 bases, V lost 3 bases, and 6 bases had no gene match. CDR3 sequence: CASSSGTGNQETQYF. The CDR3 bases are TGCGCCAGCAGCTCCGGGACAGGCAATCAAGAGACCCAGTACTTC.

V gene TRBV7-6 combines with J gene TRBJ1-3; D ambiguous. This CDR3 is built from 12 residues. Germline V gives CDR1 SGHVS, CDR2 FNYEAQ. V was shortened by 11 bases and J by 4 bases, with 12 bases between the two germline ends. The CDR3 spells CAVLGNGNTIYF. The CDR3 bases are TGTGCCGTATTGGGGAACGGAAACACCATATATTTT.

The rearrangement joins TRBV30 to TRBJ2-7; D remains unclear. Germline-derived CDR1 and CDR2 are GTSNPN and SVGIG (reference sequence). Trimming stripped 3 bases from V and 3 bases from J, with 6 bases between. The CDR3 runs to 11 residues. The CDR3 reads CAWSLDYEQYF. The CDR3 DNA reads TGTGCCTGGAGCCTAGACTACGAGCAGTACTTC.

This clonotype was found a few times. V is TRBV5-1 and J is TRBJ2-1, with D perhaps matching TRBD1 or TRBD2 (5 bases each). CDR1 and CDR2 from the germline V gene are SGHRS and YFSETQ. The CDR3 is 16 residues long. V was trimmed by 3 bases and J by 4 bases, leaving 17 bases between them. In DNA, the CDR3 is TGCGCCAGCAGCTCTGGAGGACATAGTATATACAATGAGCAGTTCTTC. It codes for CASSSGGHSIYNEQFF.

The chain joins TRBV7-8 to TRBJ1-2; the D gene is possibly TRBD1 (5 bases). This CDR3 has 12 amino acids. Trimming removed 4 bases at V and 8 bases at J, with 11 bases between. The germline CDR1 and CDR2 sequences are SGHVS and FQNEAQ. DNA for the CDR3: TGTGCCAGCAGCTCCTCCAGGGAAGGCTACACCTTC. Translation: CASSSSREGYTF.